This TCR beta chain came from a study of CD8 T cells in Susac syndrome. Random hexamers were used to reverse transcribe the RNA input (about 0.5 to 1 ug). Via MiXCR, TCRdb re-called the immunoSEQ multiplex PCR reads, giving one row per CDR3 protein. The data contain about 90,000 distinct CDR3 sequences, roughly 95% of them singletons. Trimming cost V 5 bases and J 4 bases, with 17 bases left between them. CDR3 size: 14 residues. Germline assignment: CDR1 GTSNPN and CDR2 SVGIG (reference sequence). The V call is TRBV30, the J call TRBJ1-2; a weak D match, TRBD1 (6 bases). The specimen sequenced was CD8+ T cells from PBMCs. The receptor was isolated from a human donor with Susac syndrome. This CDR3 reads CAWDYTGSAYGYTF. The DNA for the CDR3 is TGTGCCTGGGACTACACAGGGTCTGCCTATGGCTACACCTTC.